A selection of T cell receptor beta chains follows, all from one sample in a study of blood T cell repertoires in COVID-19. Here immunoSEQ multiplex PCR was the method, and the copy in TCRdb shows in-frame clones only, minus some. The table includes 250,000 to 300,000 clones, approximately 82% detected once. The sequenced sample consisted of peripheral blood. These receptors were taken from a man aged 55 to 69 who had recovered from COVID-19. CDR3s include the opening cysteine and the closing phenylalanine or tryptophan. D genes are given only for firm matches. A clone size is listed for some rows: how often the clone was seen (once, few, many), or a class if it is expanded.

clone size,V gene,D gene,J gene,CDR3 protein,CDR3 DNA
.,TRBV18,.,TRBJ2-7,CASSSRTVTTYEQYF,TGTGCCAGCTCATCTCGGACAGTCACTACCTACGAGCAGTACTTC
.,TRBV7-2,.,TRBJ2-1,CASSQIAVGEQFF,TGTGCCAGCAGCCAGATAGCGGTGGGTGAGCAGTTCTTC
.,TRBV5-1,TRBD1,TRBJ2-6,CASSPWTGVNSGANVLTF,TGCGCCAGCAGCCCCTGGACAGGGGTCAACTCTGGGGCCAACGTCCTGACTTTC
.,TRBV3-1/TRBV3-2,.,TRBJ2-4,CASSRHRAGMAKNIQYF,TGTGCCAGCAGCCGTCATCGGGCGGGGATGGCCAAAAACATTCAGTACTTC
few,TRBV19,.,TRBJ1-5,CASRDYYSNQPQHF,TGTGCCAGCCGGGACTATTATAGCAATCAGCCCCAGCATTTT
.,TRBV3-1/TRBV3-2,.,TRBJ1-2,CASSLYRPGDYGYTF,TGTGCCAGCAGCCTCTACCGGCCAGGGGACTATGGCTACACCTTC
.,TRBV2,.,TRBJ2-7,CASRRLTNEQYF,TGTGCCAGCAGGAGATTAACGAACGAGCAGTACTTC
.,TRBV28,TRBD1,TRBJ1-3,CASRRQGRNSGNTIYF,TGTGCCAGCAGGAGACAGGGGAGAAACTCTGGAAACACCATATATTTT
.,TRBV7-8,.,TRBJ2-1,CASRGGGQNEQFF,TGTGCCAGCCGTGGAGGGGGACAGAATGAGCAGTTCTTC
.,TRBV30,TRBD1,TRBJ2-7,CAWSPGTGVSYEQYF,TGTGCCTGGAGTCCCGGGACAGGGGTCTCCTACGAGCAGTACTTC
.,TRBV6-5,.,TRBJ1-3,CASSYSGEGPGNTIYF,TGTGCCAGCAGTTACTCAGGGGAGGGCCCTGGAAACACCATATATTTT
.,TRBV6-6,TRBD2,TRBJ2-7,CASSRSTAGGGLAGAYEQYF,TGTGCCAGCAGTCGATCCACTGCGGGGGGAGGGCTAGCGGGAGCCTACGAGCAGTACTTC
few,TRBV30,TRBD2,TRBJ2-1,CAWSRGLAGRNEQFF,TGTGCCTGGAGTAGGGGACTAGCGGGCCGCAATGAGCAGTTCTTC
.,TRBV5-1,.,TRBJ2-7,CASSPEGHLLYEQYF,TGCGCCAGCAGCCCCGAGGGACACCTCCTCTACGAGCAGTACTTC
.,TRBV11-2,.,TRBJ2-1,CASSLGGGPYNEQFF,TGTGCCAGCAGCTTAGGAGGAGGGCCCTACAATGAGCAGTTCTTC
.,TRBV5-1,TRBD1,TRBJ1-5,CASSLTGAGNQPQHF,TGCGCCAGCAGCTTGACAGGGGCTGGCAATCAGCCCCAGCATTTT
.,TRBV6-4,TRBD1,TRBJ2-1,CASRRDGTGIRWGQFF,TGTGCCAGCAGACGGGACGGGACAGGGATCAGGTGGGGGCAGTTCTTC
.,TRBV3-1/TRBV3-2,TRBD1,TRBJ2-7,CASSRRTGTPFYEQYF,TGTGCCAGCAGCCGGAGGACAGGGACACCATTCTACGAGCAGTACTTC
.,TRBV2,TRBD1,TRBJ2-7,CASRDPRDRMWF,TGTGCCAGCAGGGACCCCCGGGACAGGATGTGGTTC
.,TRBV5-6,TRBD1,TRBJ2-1,CASSLPGQGADEQFF,TGTGCCAGCAGCTTGCCGGGACAGGGGGCGGATGAGCAGTTCTTC
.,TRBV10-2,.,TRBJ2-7,CASSHTGEVYEQYF,TGCGCCAGCAGTCATACAGGGGAGGTATACGAGCAGTACTTC
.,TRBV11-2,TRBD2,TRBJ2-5,CASSFNTGGETQYF,TGTGCCAGCAGCTTTAATACGGGAGGGGAGACCCAGTACTTC
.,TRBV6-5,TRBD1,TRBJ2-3,CASSSSGTVDTQYF,TGTGCCAGCAGTTCCTCCGGGACAGTAGATACGCAGTATTTT
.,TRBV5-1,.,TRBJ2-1,CASSFQSSSSYNEQFF,TGCGCCAGCAGCTTTCAGTCATCAAGCTCCTACAATGAGCAGTTCTTC